This T cell receptor beta chain was profiled in a study of Ad26.COV2.S vaccination and SARS-CoV-2 variants listed by TCRdb under 2021. Regarding the study in general: Vaccine-arm donors were drawn from COV1001, a multicentre, randomized, double-blind, placebo-controlled phase I-IIa trial of Ad26.COV2.S in healthy adults. Ad26.COV2.S was given intramuscularly at 5x10^10 or 1x10^11 viral particles, as a single shot or as two shots 56 days apart. Investigators did not know the trial group allocation while performing experiments and assessing outcomes. A total of 32 samples were included in the TCR-sequenced set, comprising some 20 Ad26.COV2.S vaccine recipients, 5 placebo recipients and 8 SARS-CoV-2 convalescent individuals. The specificity and breadth of SARS-CoV-2-reactive T cell receptors after Ad26.COV2.S vaccination were assessed by TCRbeta repertoire sequencing. Trial participants were randomized into five groups of five, in which low-dose or high-dose Ad26.COV2.S was given once or twice, or placebo was given on both occasions.

Reading the label with the study, this specimen's treatment or condition is: roughly 20 received Ad26.COV2.S at low or high dose, single or two shots; about 5 received placebo; per-sample allocation not given. Repertoires of vaccine and placebo recipients were sequenced from samples taken on day 63 after the first injection. In Cohort 1b, around 23 adults aged 18-55 years were enrolled at a single site in Boston, USA, between 29 July and 7 August 2020. Ad26.COV2.S was a replication-incompetent adenovirus type 26 vector that expressed a prefusion-stabilized SARS-CoV-2 spike protein derived from the original Wuhan strain. Comments on this clone: Its specific antigen is unknown. Base quality data are lacking; no much larger clone is found one base away.

CDR1 and CDR2, looked up from the germline V gene, are LGHNA and YSLEER. Counted from cysteine to phenylalanine, this CDR3 has 17 amino acids. Only the CDR3 part of the read is kept: 51 bases, read in frame from the first base. The germline ends are 16 bases apart after V is trimmed by 0 bases and J by 4 bases. Broad study findings and their caveats: After vaccination, substantial breadth of spike-specific CD8+ and CD4+ T cell responses was reported. It was noted by the authors that total T cell responses may have been underestimated by the TCR breadth and depth analyses. Compared with placebo recipients, Ad26.COV2.S recipients showed higher spike-specific TCR breadth (P = 0.0014). Comparing responses between vaccine doses or regimens was not something the study was powered to do. Comparable non-spike TCR breadth was observed between vaccine and placebo recipients, consistent with only spike being contained in the vaccine.

The immunoSEQ Assay was used to sequence TCRbeta CDR3 regions. After extraction, genomic DNA underwent amplification by bias-controlled multiplex PCR, followed by high-throughput sequencing. On the study's bioinformatics: To quantify the absolute abundance of every unique TCRbeta CDR3 region, sequences were collapsed and filtered. Usable DNA was measured by amplifying reference genes present in all nucleated cells, and TCRbeta template counts were normalized to that usable DNA to estimate T cell fraction. Repertoire TCRs were annotated as SARS-CoV-2-specific by exact matching of V gene, CDR3 amino acid sequence and J gene to a known reactive TCR set. The reference SARS-CoV-2 TCR set was derived from MIRA and filtered for enrichment in COVID-19-positive ImmuneCODE repertoires, a step that removed public or cross-reactive TCRs. Using the MIRA antigens, annotated TCRs were further analysed by specific ORF or by position within an ORF. Depth was the summed frequency of annotated unique rearrangements, while breadth was defined as annotated unique rearrangements over total unique productive rearrangements. Two-sided Wilcoxon rank-sum tests were applied when comparing TCR breadth between groups. TCRdb's version of the immuneACCESS table is confined to in-frame rearrangements and falls short of the full clone set. An unresolved V gene accounts for under half of the shortfall where checked; the remainder is of unknown origin. Clone size and the V and J calls come from that table; the DNA yielded D and trimming. The sample table records approximately 450,000 clones; 80% to 95% of these occur just once. Of the sample, less than 15% falls within the top ten clones.

The sequence is built from TRBV4-3 and TRBJ2-1, and the D gene may be TRBD1, 6 bases matching. Sample: peripheral blood, taken in a trial of Ad26.COV2.S vaccine versus placebo. This clonotype was obtained from a person between 18 and 65 years old who received the Ad26.COV2.S COVID-19 vaccine or a placebo. The DNA sequence is as follows: TGCGCCAGCAGCCAAGAGATTAGGGGGAAGGAGTACAATGAGCAGTTCTTC. Its translation is CASSQEIRGKEYNEQFF.